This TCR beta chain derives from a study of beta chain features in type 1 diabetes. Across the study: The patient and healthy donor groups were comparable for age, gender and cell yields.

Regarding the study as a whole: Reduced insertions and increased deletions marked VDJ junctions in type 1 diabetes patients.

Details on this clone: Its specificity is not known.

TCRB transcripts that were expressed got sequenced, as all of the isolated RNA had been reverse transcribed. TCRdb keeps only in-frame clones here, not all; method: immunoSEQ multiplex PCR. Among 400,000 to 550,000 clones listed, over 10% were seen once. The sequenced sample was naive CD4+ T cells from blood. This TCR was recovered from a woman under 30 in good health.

CDR3 amino acids: CASSQAIGVPYGYTF. CDR3 nucleotide sequence: TGCGCCAGCAGCCAAGCTATCGGGGTACCGTATGGCTACACCTTC. V gene TRBV4-1 combines with J gene TRBJ1-2; D unresolved. Germline V lookup: CDR1 MGHRA, CDR2 YSYEKL. CDR3 size: 15 residues. V was pared by 1 base and J by 5 bases, with 14 bases between.